Below, one T cell receptor beta chain is given with its context. Its antigen remains unidentified. Clones were read by immunoSEQ multiplex PCR, and TCRdb kept only the in-frame ones, dropping some. This sample carries about 2.1 million clones, around 93% of them seen once, and the ten largest clones take around 1.7%. The data were obtained in a study of shared clonotypes between healthy human individuals. Study results and limitations: Approximately 5% was the fraction of naive CD4 clonotypes found shared across a few donors. Lower generation probabilities were found for non-shared clonotypes than for those shared by all four donors.

CD8 cells regarded as naive lacked CD45RO, were positively chosen for CCR7, and omitted terminally differentiated effector memory CD45RA+ cells. Between the trimmed V and J ends, which lost 6 bases and 1 base, there was a span of 13 bases. The germline V gene has CDR1 LNHDA and CDR2 SQIVND (reference sequence). The CDR3 consists of 15 residues. The source material was naive CD8+ T cells from PBMCs. V and J are TRBV19 and TRBJ1-5; no reliable D call. The TCR was taken from a man aged 18 to 35 in good health. Some clones in this sample may be carry-over from other donors' samples. The CDR3 DNA follows: TGTGCCAGTAGATGGGGTCACTTCAGCAATCAGCCCCAGCATTTT. Translation gives CASRWGHFSNQPQHF.